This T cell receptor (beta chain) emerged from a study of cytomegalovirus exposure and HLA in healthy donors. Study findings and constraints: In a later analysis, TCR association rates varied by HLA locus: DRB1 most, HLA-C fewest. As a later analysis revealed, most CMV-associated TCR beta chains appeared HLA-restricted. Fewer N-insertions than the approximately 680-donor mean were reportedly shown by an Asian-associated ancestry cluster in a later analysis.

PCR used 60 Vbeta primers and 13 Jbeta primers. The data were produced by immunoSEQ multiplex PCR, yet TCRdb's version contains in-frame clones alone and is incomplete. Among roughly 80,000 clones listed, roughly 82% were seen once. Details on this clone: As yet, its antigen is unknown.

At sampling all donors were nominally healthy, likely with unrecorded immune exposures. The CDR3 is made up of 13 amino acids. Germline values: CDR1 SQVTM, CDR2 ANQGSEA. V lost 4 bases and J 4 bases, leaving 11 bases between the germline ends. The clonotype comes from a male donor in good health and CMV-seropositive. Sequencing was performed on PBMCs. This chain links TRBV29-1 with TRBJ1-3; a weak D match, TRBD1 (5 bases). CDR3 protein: CSVVGGSGNTIYF. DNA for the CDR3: TGCAGCGTTGTGGGGGGGTCGGGAAACACCATATATTTT. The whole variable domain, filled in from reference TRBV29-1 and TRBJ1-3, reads SAVISQKPSRDICQRGTSLTIQCQVDSQVTMMFWYRQQPGQSLTLIATANQGSEATYESGFVIDKFPISRPNLTFSTLTVSNMSPEDSSIYLCSVVGGSGNTIYFGEGSWLTVV.